The 30 T cell receptor beta chains reported below all come from one sample, sequenced in a study of blood T cells in healthy people across ages. Primers used in a second PCR of roughly 7 to 12 cycles were a sample-barcoded 5' primer and a J-beta primer mix. TCRdb called the 5' RACE reads again in MiXCR, with one record for every CDR3 protein. The repertoire holds roughly 930,000 distinct CDR3 sequences, with 40% to 60% as singletons. Sequenced material: blood. The source of these receptors is a man younger than 40 in good health.

The chain couples TRBV4-3 to TRBJ2-4; a weak D match, TRBD2 (6 bases). The CDR3 covers 16 residues. V was cut by 3 bases and J by 13 bases, with 25 bases left in between. Germline V gene lookup returns CDR1 LGHNA and CDR2 YSLEER. The DNA for the CDR3 is TGCGCCAGCAGCCAGTTGATTGGTGCGGGACCGTATGAGCAGTACTTC. Translating gives CASSQLIGAGPYEQYF.

The chain joins TRBV28 to TRBJ2-7; D may be TRBD2 (6 bases). The CDR3 consists of 14 residues. The ends were cut back, 3 bases at V and 3 bases at J, with 12 bases in the middle. Germline CDR1 reads MDHEN; CDR2 reads SYDVKM. The CDR3 nucleotides read TGTGCCAGCAGTTTTTGGGACTGGGGCTACGAGCAGTACTTC. Protein sequence: CASSFWDWGYEQYF. Combining the CDR3 with reference TRBV28 and TRBJ2-7 gives the whole variable domain DVKVTQSSRYLVKRTGEKVFLECVQDMDHENMFWYRQDPGLGLRLIYFSYDVKMKEKGDIPEGYSVSREKKERFSLILESASTNQTSMYLCASSFWDWGYEQYFGPGTRLTVT.

The V and J genes are TRBV3-1 and TRBJ2-5, with D uncertain. The CDR3 totals 15 residues. The germline V gene has CDR1 LGHDT and CDR2 YNNKEL (reference sequence). V dropped 0 bases and J dropped 1 base, with 9 bases sitting between them. In DNA form, the CDR3 reads TGTGCCAGCAGCCAAGAGGCTCTTAGCCAAGAGACCCAGTACTTC. Translated: CASSQEALSQETQYF.

A few counts support this clonotype. V and J are TRBV28 and TRBJ2-7; 7 nucleotides agree with TRBD1. V lost 6 bases, J lost 6 bases, and 11 bases stayed unmatched. This CDR3 is built from 14 residues. Germline V lookup: CDR1 MDHEN, CDR2 SYDVKM. CDR3 protein: CASRSDRVTGEQYF. DNA for the CDR3: TGTGCCAGCAGGAGCGACAGGGTAACGGGCGAGCAGTACTTC.

For the CDR3, the DNA is TGTGCCAGCAGCTTGCAGGTCGCAGATACGCAGTATTTT. Residues: CASSLQVADTQYF. The chain has TRBV5-6 and TRBJ2-3; D is unclear. The CDR3 covers 13 residues. The V gene lost 1 base and the J gene lost 4 bases, with 7 bases spanning the gap. The germline V gene has CDR1 SGHDT and CDR2 YYEEEE. The whole variable domain, remainder taken from reference TRBV5-6 and TRBJ2-3, is DAGVTQSPTHLIKTRGQQVTLRCSPKSGHDTVSWYQQALGQGPQFIFQYYEEEERQRGNFPDRFSGHQFPNYSSELNVNALLLGDSALYLCASSLQVADTQYFGPGTRLTVL.

The chain employs TRBV6-2 or TRBV6-3 and TRBJ2-7; D unresolved. The germline V and J ends were trimmed by 0 bases and 0 bases, with 9 bases remaining between them. Germline values: CDR1 MNHEY, CDR2 SVGEGT. This CDR3 contains 15 residues. CDR3 nucleotides: TGTGCCAGCAGTTACTCGAAAGCAGTCTCCTACGAGCAGTACTTC. Its protein product is CASSYSKAVSYEQYF.

J is TRBJ2-1 and V is TRBV11-2, with D possibly TRBD1 on 6 matching bases. Trimming pared 0 bases from V and 10 bases from J, leaving 10 bases between. The CDR3 is 13 residues long. Germline-derived CDR1 and CDR2 are SGHAT and FQNNGV. The CDR3 protein is CASSLDTTGEQFF. In DNA form, the CDR3 reads TGTGCCAGCAGCTTAGATACGACAGGCGAGCAGTTCTTC.

This clonotype was found a few times. The V gene is TRBV21-1, the J gene TRBJ2-7; the D call in the table, TRBD1, was not verified against the DNA. TRBV21-1 is marked as a pseudogene. CDR3 length: 16 residues. The CDR3 loop reads CASSQRSGRGEYEQYF. The DNA for the CDR3 is TGTGCCAGCAGCCAACGGTCCGGACGGGGGGAATACGAGCAGTACTTC.

The CDR3 DNA reads TGTGCCAGCAGTCCAAACAAAGTGCACTATGAGCAGTTCTTC. Amino acid sequence: CASSPNKVHYEQFF. The chain joins TRBV6-1 to TRBJ2-1; D is unclear. Germline assignment: CDR1 MNHNS and CDR2 SASEGT. Trimming took off 5 bases at V and 8 bases at J, with 16 bases between the two ends. CDR3 size: 14 residues.

The chain carries TRBV2 and TRBJ2-1; perhaps TRBD1 as D (5 bases). CDR1 and CDR2 (germline): SNHLY, FYNNEI. V was cut by 5 bases and J by 5 bases, with 22 bases left in between. The CDR3 runs to 17 residues. CDR3 nucleotide sequence: TGTGCCAGCAGTCCCCTTGCTGCAGGGCACCTCCACAATGAGCAGTTCTTC. Translating gives CASSPLAAGHLHNEQFF.

The J gene is TRBJ2-7, the V gene TRBV6-1; the D gene is possibly TRBD1 (6 bases). Germline values: CDR1 MNHNS, CDR2 SASEGT. This CDR3 is built from 14 residues. V was trimmed by 6 bases and J by 3 bases, leaving 15 bases between them. The CDR3 loop is CASSEAGDLYEQYF. In DNA form, the CDR3 reads TGTGCCAGCAGCGAGGCAGGGGATCTCTACGAGCAGTACTTC.

This sequence joins TRBV2 and TRBJ1-2; a weak D match, TRBD1 (5 bases). Trimming took off 7 bases at V and 7 bases at J, with 22 bases between the two ends. The CDR3 is 15 amino acids. Germline CDR1 reads SNHLY; CDR2 reads FYNNEI. CDR3 sequence (DNA): TGTGCCAGCATGAGGGAGGGGACGTCAAATACTGGCTACACCTTC. This gives the protein CASMREGTSNTGYTF.

Concerning this clonotype itself: The junction differs from germline at one of its ends, possibly a read error. This chain joins TRBV7-2 and TRBJ1-2, with TRBD1 as a possible D gene (6 bases). The CDR3 runs 15 residues. The germline gives CDR1 SGHTA, CDR2 FQGNSA. The CDR3, as DNA: TGCGCCAGCAGCGCCTGGACAGAACCTTACTATGGCTACACCTTC. Encoded protein: CASSAWTEPYYGYTF.

The chain recombines TRBV18 with TRBJ2-7, with 8 bases identical to TRBD1. This CDR3 comprises 14 residues. CDR1 KGHSH and CDR2 LQKENI come from the germline V gene. V lost 3 bases to trimming and J lost 4 bases; unmatched junction nucleotides: 5. In nucleotides, the CDR3 is TGTGCCAGCTCACCGACAGGGGCAGTTTACGAGCAGTACTTC. Its protein is CASSPTGAVYEQYF.

This clonotype was counted ten times or more. The junction shows a germline mismatch at one end, possibly a read error. This chain uses TRBV5-1 with TRBJ2-3; 7 bases are shared with TRBD2. The germline CDR1 and CDR2 sequences are SGHRS and YFSETQ. CDR3 size: 14 residues. CDR3 in amino acids: CASSLGGYTDTQYF. The CDR3 nucleotides are TGTGCCAGCAGCCTGGGGGGGTACACAGATACGCAGTATTTT. Variable domain in full (rest from reference TRBV5-1 and TRBJ2-3): KAGVTQTPRYLIKTRGQQVTLSCSPISGHRSVSWYQQTPGQGLQFLFEYFSETQRNKGNFPGRFSGRQFSNSRSEMNVSTLELGDSALYLCASSLGGYTDTQYFGPGTRLTVL.

The genes are TRBV7-8 and TRBJ2-2; possible D gene TRBD2, 5 bases. The CDR3 consists of 17 residues. With 5 bases removed from V and 3 bases from J, the gap between germline ends came to 19 bases. From germline, CDR1 is SGHVS and CDR2 FQNEAQ. The CDR3 spells CASSPYVSGADTGELFF. The CDR3 nucleotides are TGTGCCAGCAGCCCCTACGTCAGCGGAGCGGACACCGGGGAGCTGTTTTTT.

V usage is TRBV19 and J usage is TRBJ2-1; TRBD2 matches at 8 bases. J lost 6 bases, V lost 3 bases, and 4 bases had no gene match. CDR1 and CDR2 (germline): LNHDA, SQIVND (reference sequence). The CDR3 totals 14 residues. DNA for the CDR3: TGTGCCAGTAGTATTAGCGGGGTCGTCAATGAGCAGTTCTTC. Encoded protein: CASSISGVVNEQFF.

V and J are TRBV6-5 and TRBJ2-4, with D tentatively TRBD1 or TRBD2 (6 bases each). The J call is doubtful: the DNA matches TRBJ2-7 better. Germline assignment: CDR1 MNHEY and CDR2 SVGAGI. The CDR3 spans 13 residues. CDR3 nucleotide sequence: TGTGCCAGCAGTGTAACAGGGAGGAACGAGCAGTACTTC. It specifies CASSVTGRNEQYF.

The sample holds one count of this clonotype. The chain joins TRBV5-1 to TRBJ2-5; 9 nucleotides agree with TRBD2. Germline V lookup: CDR1 SGHRS, CDR2 YFSETQ. With V trimmed by 0 bases and J by 2 bases, 8 bases remained unmatched. This CDR3 region has 17 residues. The CDR3 nucleotides read TGCGCCAGCAGCTTGGCATTCCCGCGGGGGGGACAAGAGACCCAGTACTTC. As protein: CASSLAFPRGGQETQYF.

This clonotype was observed a few times. The chain joins TRBV7-2 to TRBJ2-3, with 9 bases fitting TRBD2. CDR3 length: 17 residues. Germline V gene data show CDR1 as SGHTA and CDR2 as FQGNSA. V lost 5 bases to trimming and J lost 2 bases; unmatched junction nucleotides: 11. This chain's CDR3 is CASSPQGRGGPTDTQYF. CDR3 bases: TGTGCCAGCAGCCCTCAAGGGCGGGGGGGCCCCACAGATACGCAGTATTTT.

The chain links TRBV2 to TRBJ1-5, with D hard to call. CDR1 is SNHLY, CDR2 FYNNEI, per germline. This CDR3 is built from 15 residues. V gave up 5 bases and J gave up 0 bases, with 11 bases separating them. CDR3: CASSLAALSNQPQHF. In nucleotides, the CDR3 is TGTGCCAGCAGTCTGGCAGCCCTTAGCAATCAGCCCCAGCATTTT.

The table lists this clonotype with a few counts. The CDR3 here is CASSQETGTTYEQYF. For the CDR3, the DNA is TGCGCCAGCAGCCAAGAGACAGGGACTACCTACGAGCAGTACTTC. This rearrangement joins TRBV4-1 to TRBJ2-7; D tentatively reads TRBD1 or TRBD2 (7 bases each). Germline CDR1 MGHRA, CDR2 YSYEKL. V was clipped by 0 bases and J by 2 bases, with 11 bases between them. The CDR3 has 15 amino acids.

On this clonotype: At one boundary the junction diverges from the germline segment, which might be a read error. The chain uses TRBV18 and TRBJ2-3, with D unclear. The CDR3 loop spans 15 amino acids. Germline CDR1 KGHSH, CDR2 LQKENI. The CDR3 sequence is CASSPLLQSTDAQYF. For the CDR3, the DNA is TGTGCCAGCTCACCACTCCTACAGAGCACAGATGCGCAGTATTTT.

A few counts support this clonotype. This sequence joins TRBV28 and TRBJ2-3, with TRBD2 matching 12 bases. The germline V gene encodes CDR1 MDHEN and CDR2 SYDVKM. V lost 2 bases and J lost 4; bases outside the gene matches: 1. This CDR3 region has 15 residues. CDR3 sequence reads: CASSLTSGGPDTQYF. The CDR3 DNA reads as TGTGCCAGCAGTTTAACTAGCGGGGGGCCAGATACGCAGTATTTT.

This clonotype was recorded at least ten times. The genes are TRBV6-2 or TRBV6-3 and TRBJ2-1; D is unclear. V was clipped by 0 bases and J by 6 bases, with 6 bases between them. The CDR3 is 13 residues long. Germline V gene sequence: CDR1 MNHEY, CDR2 SVGEGT. CDR3 sequence: CASSYSVANEQFF. Here the CDR3 DNA reads TGTGCCAGCAGTTACTCTGTAGCCAATGAGCAGTTCTTC.

The CDR3 is CASSYSTGTLTF. The CDR3 DNA reads TGTGCCAGCAGTTACTCGACGGGTACCCTCACCTTC. This chain links TRBV6-5 with TRBJ1-2; D is unresolved. Germline V CDR1 and CDR2: MNHEY, SVGAGI. Deletions cut 0 bases from V and 13 bases from J, with 12 bases between. This CDR3 is built from 12 residues.

This clonotype was observed a handful of times. The rearrangement joins TRBV15 to TRBJ1-1; TRBD1 is a possible D gene (5 bases). V lost 0 bases, J lost 6 bases, and 11 bases lay in between. The CDR3 is 14 amino acids. The germline V gene encodes CDR1 LNHNV and CDR2 YYDKDF (reference sequence). CDR3 sequence: CATSRDVGAPEAFF. For the CDR3, the DNA is TGTGCCACCAGCAGAGATGTTGGGGCCCCTGAAGCTTTCTTT.

This clonotype has a handful of counts. V gene TRBV29-1 combines with J gene TRBJ2-7, with D perhaps given as TRBD1 or TRBD2 (5 bases each). This CDR3 is 15 amino acids long. From germline, CDR1 is SQVTM and CDR2 ANQGSEA. Trimming stripped 3 bases from V and 5 bases from J, with 20 bases between. CDR3 protein: CSVDLASGFVNEQYF. CDR3 in DNA: TGCAGCGTTGATTTAGCGTCAGGGTTTGTAAACGAGCAGTACTTC.

This clonotype was detected only a few times. The chain uses TRBV9 and TRBJ2-5; D remains unclear. The CDR3 runs to 15 residues. CDR1 is SGDLS, CDR2 YYNGEE, per germline. The V end was cut by 4 bases, the J end by 1 base, with 14 bases between. CDR3 nucleotide sequence: TGTGCCAGCAGCTTGTCTCACCTATCCCAAGAGACCCAGTACTTC. Its protein product is CASSLSHLSQETQYF.

This clonotype was detected only once. This chain uses TRBV6-2 or TRBV6-3 with TRBJ2-7, with no clear D. Trimming removed 0 bases from V and 7 bases from J, with 7 bases in between. Per the germline V gene, CDR1 is MNHEY and CDR2 is SVGEGT. The CDR3 spans 12 residues. The CDR3 reads CASSYSRAEQYF. DNA of the CDR3: TGTGCCAGCAGTTACTCTCGGGCGGAGCAGTACTTC.